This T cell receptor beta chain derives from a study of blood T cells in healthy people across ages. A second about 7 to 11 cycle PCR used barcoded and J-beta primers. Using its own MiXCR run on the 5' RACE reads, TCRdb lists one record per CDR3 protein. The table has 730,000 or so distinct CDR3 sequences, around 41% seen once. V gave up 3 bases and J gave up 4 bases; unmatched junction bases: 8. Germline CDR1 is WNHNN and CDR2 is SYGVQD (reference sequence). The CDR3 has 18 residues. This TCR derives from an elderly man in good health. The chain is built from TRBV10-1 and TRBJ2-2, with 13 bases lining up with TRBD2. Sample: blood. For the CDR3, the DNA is TGCGCCAGCAGTGATTTGGGACTAGCGGGACCGGGCACCGGGGAGCTGTTTTTT. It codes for CASSDLGLAGPGTGELFF.